This T cell receptor (beta chain) was captured in a study of tumor-infiltrating lymphocytes in primary liver carcinoma. V gave up 6 bases and J gave up 9 bases, with 15 bases separating them. The CDR3 consists of 13 residues. CDR1 is LGHNT and CDR2 is FRNRAP in the germline V gene. For this clonotype: Its antigen remains unknown.

Total RNA (roughly 530 ng) served as template for TCR beta cDNA synthesis primed by a constant-region primer. Slightly modified ARM-PCR, run as three nested multiplex PCR rounds, produced the TCR beta libraries. In the first two PCR rounds, TRBV1-TRBV30 forward primers were paired with a C-beta reverse primer, and each round lasted approximately 10 cycles. TCRdb ran MiXCR on the multiplex PCR reads and lists one entry per CDR3 protein. Of approximately 73,000 distinct CDR3 sequences in the sample, about 64% are singletons; the top ten hold roughly an eighth. Study-wide results and limits: Tumor region pairs outstripped tumor-adjacent and tumor-blood pairs in overlap. Found in all five tumor regions were only about 7-24% of top clones.

Co-extracted RNA and DNA came from roughly 20-30 mg of unsorted bulk tissue. This clonotype was obtained from a woman aged 55-75 years with primary liver carcinoma and hepatitis B virus infection. The genes are TRBV12-5 and TRBJ2-1; D is undetermined. Sequencing was done on a sample of liver tumor tissue from sampling region 4. The subset is: tumor region T4, right-lateral pole. CDR3 loop: CASGRGTFIEQFF. The CDR3 DNA follows: TGTGCTAGTGGCCGAGGAACTTTCATTGAGCAGTTCTTC.